The clone carrying this T cell receptor (beta chain) was observed at least ten times. Its antigen is unknown. V shed 6 bases and J shed 6 bases, with 14 bases lying between them. Germline assignment: CDR1 MDHEN and CDR2 SYDVKM. This CDR3 comprises 13 residues. The data are from a study of early T cells in non-severe SARS-CoV-2 infection. About the study: The sequenced material was bulk RNA from unsorted whole blood, and its chains were unpaired. Study conclusions and caveats: Matching against VDJdb likely underestimated virus-specific expansions, favoring anti-spike CD8.

The TCR library protocol attached unique molecular identifiers to the individual cDNA molecules. MiXCR was run by TCRdb on the 5' RACE reads, yielding one entry per CDR3 protein. Among 60,000 or so distinct CDR3 sequences, roughly 9% were seen once, and the ten largest hold 20%. The receptor was derived from an adult who was a healthcare worker with PCR-confirmed SARS-CoV-2 infection or an uninfected control (not recorded which). The sequenced material came from whole blood. This chain connects TRBV28 to TRBJ1-1; weak D call: TRBD1 (5 bases). DNA for the CDR3: TGTGCCAGCAGAGACCCAGGGTTCGCTGAAGCTTTCTTT. Translating it yields CASRDPGFAEAFF.